This T cell receptor beta chain was documented in a study of blood T cell repertoires in COVID-19. Clones were read by immunoSEQ multiplex PCR, and TCRdb kept only the in-frame ones, dropping some. The sample lists roughly 40,000 clones; roughly 92% were seen once. CDR1 is SNHLY and CDR2 is FYNNEI in the germline V gene. Trimming shortened V by 1 base and J by 5 bases, and 11 bases separated the two germline ends. CDR3 length equals 15 residues. Sequenced input: peripheral blood. The chain combines TRBV2 with TRBJ2-2; D is possibly TRBD2 (5 bases). This clonotype originated in a man aged 50-60 years with active COVID-19. The CDR3 DNA sequence: TGTGCCAGCAGTGAAGTGTCCTCGGGGACCGGGGAGCTGTTTTTT. This translates into CASSEVSSGTGELFF.